This TCR beta chain originates from a study of T cell repertoires in ileal Crohn's disease. Generated by immunoSEQ multiplex PCR, the TCRdb table keeps only in-frame clones and is missing some. The table shows 9,500 to 13,000 clones, with about 70% occurring only once. Germline V gene lookup returns CDR1 SGHNT and CDR2 YYREEE (reference sequence). The CDR3 length is 15 residues. The trim removed 0 bases at V and 7 bases at J, leaving 9 bases unmatched. The chain links TRBV5-4 to TRBJ2-7, with TRBD2 matching 8 bases. This TCR was recovered from an adult with Crohn's disease. What was sequenced was ileal tissue. The CDR3 loop reads CASSLGTAGGKEQYF. As DNA, the CDR3 is TGTGCCAGCAGCTTGGGAACTGCGGGGGGCAAAGAGCAGTACTTC.